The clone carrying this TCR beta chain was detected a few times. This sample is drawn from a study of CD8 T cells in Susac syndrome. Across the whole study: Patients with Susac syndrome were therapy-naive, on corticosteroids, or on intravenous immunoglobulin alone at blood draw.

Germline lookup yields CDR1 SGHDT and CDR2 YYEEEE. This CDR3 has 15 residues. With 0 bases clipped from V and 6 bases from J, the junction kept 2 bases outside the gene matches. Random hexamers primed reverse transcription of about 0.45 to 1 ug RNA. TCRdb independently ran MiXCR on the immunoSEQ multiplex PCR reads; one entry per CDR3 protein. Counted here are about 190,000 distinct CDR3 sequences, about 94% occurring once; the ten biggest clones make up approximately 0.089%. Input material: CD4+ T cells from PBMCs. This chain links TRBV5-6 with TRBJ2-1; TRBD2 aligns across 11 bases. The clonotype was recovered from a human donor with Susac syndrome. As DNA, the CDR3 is TGTGCCAGCAGCTTGGAACTAGCGGGGGTCAATGAGCAGTTCTTC. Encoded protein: CASSLELAGVNEQFF.